The 20 T cell receptor beta chains below come from one sample, sequenced in a study of cytomegalovirus exposure and HLA in healthy donors (TCRdb year 2017). The method was the immunoSEQ multiplex PCR assay. A mixture of 60 forward primers for TCR Vbeta segments and 13 reverse primers for TCR Jbeta segments was used in the multiplex PCR. TCRdb mirrors the immuneACCESS table, restricted to in-frame sequences. Some clones are absent from its copies; in checked studies, under half trace to an unresolved V gene, and the reason for the others is unknown. Within this sample are 150,000 or so clones, with about four fifths of them counted one time only. Clones ranked in the top ten supply around 4.3% of the sample. Specimen: PBMCs. These receptors were obtained from a man in his forties or fifties in good health and CMV-seropositive.

The rearrangement joins TRBV5-1 to TRBJ2-7, with 10 bases identical to TRBD2. This CDR3 contains 14 residues. From germline, CDR1 is SGHRS and CDR2 YFSETQ. V shed 1 base, J shed 4 bases, and the junction held 2 bases outside the gene matches. CDR3 loop: CASSLTSGVYEQYF. CDR3 nucleotides: TGCGCCAGCAGCTTGACTAGCGGGGTTTACGAGCAGTACTTC.

This chain joins TRBV18 and TRBJ2-7; the D is unclear. The germline CDR1 and CDR2 sequences are KGHSH and LQKENI. V was clipped by 0 bases and J by 0 bases, with 3 bases between them. The CDR3 length is 13 residues. CDR3 in amino acids: CASSPPASYEQYF. Written as DNA, the CDR3 is TGTGCCAGCTCACCACCGGCCTCCTACGAGCAGTACTTC.

This clone was seen only once. The V and J genes are TRBV27 and TRBJ2-1; 10 bases are a match to TRBD2. J gave up 0 bases and V 0 bases, and 5 bases lay outside the gene matches. CDR1 and CDR2 (germline): MNHEY, SMNVEV (reference sequence). This CDR3 is built from 18 residues. In DNA, the CDR3 is TGTGCCAGCAGTTTATCAGCGGGGGGGCTTCACTCCTACAATGAGCAGTTCTTC. Translated, it gives CASSLSAGGLHSYNEQFF.

The chain combines TRBV7-2 with TRBJ2-5; TRBD2 is a possible D gene (7 bases). Germline V gene lookup returns CDR1 SGHTA and CDR2 FQGNSA. V lost 2 bases and J 4 bases, leaving 17 bases between the germline ends. The CDR3 is made up of 16 amino acids. The CDR3 is CASSLLWRGPGETQYF. The CDR3 DNA reads TGTGCCAGCAGCTTACTTTGGCGGGGGCCAGGAGAGACCCAGTACTTC. The full variable domain, its missing parts supplied by reference TRBV7-2 and TRBJ2-5, is GAGVSQSPSNKVTEKGKDVELRCDPISGHTALYWYRQSLGQGLEFLIYFQGNSAPDKSGLPSDRFSAERTGGSVSTLTIQRTQQEDSAVYLCASSLLWRGPGETQYFGPGTRLLVL.

The chain recombines TRBV5-6 with TRBJ2-7; D is perhaps TRBD2 (6 bases). The V end lost 1 base, the J end lost 6 bases, and 8 bases lay between the germline ends. Germline CDR1 reads SGHDT; CDR2 reads YYEEEE. This CDR3 has 12 residues. CDR3 amino acids: CASSLFGGEQYF. Written as DNA, the CDR3 is TGTGCCAGCAGCTTGTTCGGGGGCGAGCAGTACTTC.

Notes on this clone: Different DNA sequences within this sample yield the same CDR3. The V and J genes are TRBV9 and TRBJ1-4; TRBD1 matches 7 bases. This CDR3 contains 14 residues. Germline V gene data show CDR1 as SGDLS and CDR2 as YYNGEE. With 2 bases clipped from V and 5 bases from J, the junction kept 3 bases outside the gene matches. CDR3 DNA sequence: TGTGCCAGCAGCGTTGGGACAGCGAATGAAAAACTGTTTTTT. Its protein is CASSVGTANEKLFF.

The chain combines TRBV18 with TRBJ2-7; a weak D match, TRBD1 (5 bases). Trimming pared 3 bases from V and 2 bases from J, leaving 11 bases between. CDR1 and CDR2 from the germline V gene are KGHSH and LQKENI. The CDR3 spans 14 residues. The CDR3 coding sequence is TGTGCCAGCTCACCCAGGGTTTTTCCCTACGAGCAGTACTTC. Translated, it gives CASSPRVFPYEQYF.

The gene calls are TRBV30 and TRBJ1-2, with TRBD1 matching over 8 bases. This CDR3 contains 15 residues. Germline V gives CDR1 GTSNPN, CDR2 SVGIG (reference sequence). J gave up 2 bases and V 5 bases, and 10 bases lay outside the gene matches. DNA of the CDR3: TGTGCCTGGGCCCCGGACAGGGACTCCAACTATGGCTACACCTTC. Residues: CAWAPDRDSNYGYTF.

This clone was seen more than once but under ten times. The chain links TRBV28 to TRBJ2-5; 7 nucleotides agree with TRBD1. The ends lost 5 bases at V and 1 base at J; junction bases unmatched: 10. This CDR3 comprises 16 residues. Germline loops: CDR1 MDHEN, CDR2 SYDVKM. CDR3 DNA: TGTGCCAGCAGTCCTCGACAGGGTTATGCCCAAGAGACCCAGTACTTC. Its protein is CASSPRQGYAQETQYF.

The chain employs TRBV30 and TRBJ2-2, with D possibly being TRBD1 (6 bases). This CDR3 has 13 amino acids. V lost 0 bases to trimming and J lost 5 bases, with 7 bases between them. Germline values: CDR1 GTSNPN, CDR2 SVGIG (reference sequence). CDR3 nucleotides: TGTGCCTGGAGTGTAACAGGGACCGGGGAGCTGTTTTTT. It encodes CAWSVTGTGELFF. The full variable domain, its missing parts supplied by reference TRBV30 and TRBJ2-2, is SQTIHQWPATLVQPVGSPLSLECTVEGTSNPNLYWYRQAAGRGLQLLFYSVGIGQISSEVPQNLSASRPQDRQFILSSKKLLLSDSGFYLCAWSVTGTGELFFGEGSRLTVL.

This chain uses TRBV19 with TRBJ2-3; 8 bases fit TRBD2. The CDR3 loop spans 15 amino acids. The ends lost 2 bases at V and 4 bases at J; junction bases unmatched: 5. Germline CDR1 and CDR2: LNHDA and SQIVND (reference sequence). DNA for the CDR3: TGTGCCAGTAGTATAATAGCGGGGAGGGCAGATACGCAGTATTTT. Its protein is CASSIIAGRADTQYF.

In this sample, this clone turned up once. This rearrangement joins TRBV7-2 to TRBJ2-7; 8 bases fit TRBD2. Losses at the gene ends were 5 bases for V and 5 bases for J; bases not matched to a gene: 5. The CDR3 consists of 13 residues. The V gene's germline CDR1 is SGHTA and CDR2 FQGNSA. The CDR3 coding sequence is TGTGCCAGCAGCCGGACTAGCCTCCACGAGCAGTACTTC. Translated, it gives CASSRTSLHEQYF.

This chain uses TRBV5-5 with TRBJ1-2, with 7 bases identical to TRBD1. Trimming at V came to 1 base and at J to 4 bases, leaving 10 bases not matched to a gene. CDR1 is SGHKS, CDR2 YYEKEE, per germline (reference sequence). The CDR3 has 16 amino acids. CDR3 residues: CASSLNVGQATYGYTF. For the CDR3, the DNA is TGTGCCAGCAGCTTGAACGTAGGACAGGCGACCTATGGCTACACCTTC.

This clone was recorded only once. J is TRBJ2-7 and V is TRBV5-6; tentative D call: TRBD2 (6 bases). Germline CDR1 SGHDT, CDR2 YYEEEE. CDR3 size: 13 residues. V dropped 5 bases and J dropped 3 bases, with 12 bases sitting between them. CDR3 region: CASRLAGSYEQYF. In DNA, the CDR3 is TGTGCCAGCAGACTAGCCGGGAGCTACGAGCAGTACTTC.

The rearrangement uses TRBV28 and TRBJ2-3, with TRBD1 identical over 7 bases. Germline V gene sequence: CDR1 MDHEN, CDR2 SYDVKM. The CDR3 is 14 amino acids. Trimming removed 3 bases from V and 4 bases from J; junction bases left unmatched: 4. The CDR3 is CASSFVDRADTQYF. For the CDR3, the DNA is TGTGCCAGCAGTTTCGTAGACAGGGCAGATACGCAGTATTTT.

This clone was recorded once. This chain joins TRBV4-1 and TRBJ2-7; maybe TRBD2 (5 bases). CDR1 and CDR2 (germline): MGHRA, YSYEKL. The CDR3 has 14 amino acids. Trimming left V 3 bases short and J 1 base short, with 10 bases between. CDR3 loop: CASSHVGASYEQYF. The CDR3 region has the DNA TGCGCCAGCAGCCATGTGGGAGCATCCTACGAGCAGTACTTC.

The J gene is TRBJ2-1, the V gene TRBV9, with D possibly matching TRBD1 (5 bases). CDR1 SGDLS and CDR2 YYNGEE come from the germline V gene. The CDR3 is 14 amino acids. V lost 4 bases to trimming and J lost 5 bases, with 13 bases between them. CDR3 in amino acids: CASSPSDTNNEQFF. The CDR3, as DNA: TGTGCCAGCAGCCCCTCGGACACTAACAATGAGCAGTTCTTC.

The CDR3 nucleotides are TGCGCCAGCAGCTTGGGTGGGACTAGTAATGAGCAGTTCTTC. Its protein product is CASSLGGTSNEQFF. This chain links TRBV5-1 with TRBJ2-1; 8 bases are shared with TRBD2. The V and J ends lost 0 bases and 7 bases, in that order; junction bases with no gene match: 3. Germline loops: CDR1 SGHRS, CDR2 YFSETQ. The CDR3 is 14 amino acids. Supplemented by reference TRBV5-1 and TRBJ2-1, the full variable domain reads KAGVTQTPRYLIKTRGQQVTLSCSPISGHRSVSWYQQTPGQGLQFLFEYFSETQRNKGNFPGRFSGRQFSNSRSEMNVSTLELGDSALYLCASSLGGTSNEQFFGPGTRLTVL.

This clone has just one count. The chain is built from TRBV27 and TRBJ1-1, with D maybe TRBD1 (6 bases). V was trimmed by 6 bases and J by 6 bases, leaving 14 bases between them. The CDR3 consists of 13 residues. Per germline, CDR1 MNHEY and CDR2 SMNVEV (reference sequence). Here the CDR3 reads CASSLGGAAEAFF. The DNA for the CDR3 is TGTGCCAGCAGCTTGGGGGGGGCCGCTGAAGCTTTCTTT.

The rearrangement uses TRBV6-1 and TRBJ2-3; 8 positions match TRBD1. This CDR3 spans 14 amino acids. Germline CDR1 reads MNHNS; CDR2 reads SASEGT. The V segment lost 2 bases and the J segment 6 bases; nucleotides outside the gene matches: 4. In nucleotides, the CDR3 is TGTGCCAGCAGTGAACGGACAGGGTTCGATACGCAGTATTTT. As protein: CASSERTGFDTQYF.